The next 6 T cell receptor beta chains were all read from a single sample in a study of cytomegalovirus exposure and HLA in healthy donors. 13 Jbeta primers and 60 Vbeta primers were used for the PCR. Measured with immunoSEQ multiplex PCR; TCRdb has only the in-frame clones, and not every one. Among roughly 200,000 clones, around 80% were seen once, and the ten largest hold 0.63%. Sequenced input: PBMCs. The receptors derive from a man younger than 35 in good health and CMV-seronegative.

The J gene is TRBJ2-7, the V gene TRBV19, with TRBD2 as a possible D gene (5 bases). Germline CDR1 LNHDA, CDR2 SQIVND (reference sequence). The CDR3 is 14 amino acids. Between the trimmed V and J ends, which lost 5 bases and 3 bases, there was a span of 14 bases. Here the CDR3 DNA reads TGTGCCAGTAGTCCGGACTCCAGCAACTACGAGCAGTACTTC. This encodes CASSPDSSNYEQYF.

The rearrangement uses TRBV10-3 and TRBJ2-7, with 7 bases identical to TRBD1. V gave up 3 bases and J gave up 2 bases; unmatched junction bases: 7. CDR1 is ENHRY and CDR2 is SYGVKD in the germline V gene. CDR3 length: 15 amino acids. As DNA, the CDR3 is TGTGCCATCAGTGATTCCGGGACAGATCCCTACGAGCAGTACTTC. This translates into CAISDSGTDPYEQYF.

The chain joins TRBV9 to TRBJ2-2; 8 bases align to TRBD2. V trimming: 2 bases; J trimming: 3 bases; junction bases outside the gene matches: 12. This CDR3 comprises 18 residues. The germline gives CDR1 SGDLS, CDR2 YYNGEE. CDR3 in DNA: TGTGCCAGCAGCGTCCCTCGGGCGGGGGGCTGGGACACCGGGGAGCTGTTTTTT. This encodes CASSVPRAGGWDTGELFF.

The chain has TRBV5-1 and TRBJ2-7, with D perhaps matching TRBD1 (6 bases). Germline CDR1 SGHRS, CDR2 YFSETQ. V was pared by 5 bases and J by 4 bases, with 22 bases between. The CDR3 has 16 amino acids. CDR3 protein: CASSSFMNQGIYEQYF. CDR3 nucleotides: TGCGCCAGCAGTTCCTTTATGAATCAGGGGATATACGAGCAGTACTTC.

The V call is TRBV2, the J call TRBJ2-1, with 7 positions matching TRBD2. Germline assignment: CDR1 SNHLY and CDR2 FYNNEI. V shed 0 bases and J 4 bases; nucleotides not matched to a gene: 12. This CDR3 has 18 residues. Here the CDR3 reads CASSEAPLGAGIYNEQFF. As DNA, the CDR3 is TGTGCCAGCAGTGAAGCGCCTCTGGGAGCGGGGATTTACAATGAGCAGTTCTTC.

The V gene is TRBV19, the J gene TRBJ2-1, with 10 bases that match TRBD2. The CDR3 extends over 15 amino acids. J gave up 5 bases and V 7 bases, and 8 bases lay outside the gene matches. CDR1 LNHDA and CDR2 SQIVND come from the germline V gene (reference sequence). CDR3 in DNA: TGTGCCAGTACTGCACTAGCGGGACTCAACAATGAGCAGTTCTTC. Translation gives CASTALAGLNNEQFF. Using reference TRBV19 and TRBJ2-1 for the parts outside the CDR3, the full variable domain is DGGITQSPKYLFRKEGQNVTLSCEQNLNHDAMYWYRQDPGQGLRLIYYSQIVNDFQKGDIAEGYSVSREKKESFPLTVTSAQKNPTAFYLCASTALAGLNNEQFFGPGTRLTVL.